Sequencing of this T cell receptor beta chain was carried out in a study of technical replicates of blood from a handful of donors (TCRdb year 2017). Comment on this clone: There is no known antigen for this receptor. Base quality data are lacking; no much larger clone is found one base away.

Taken from cysteine to phenylalanine, the CDR3 has 14 residues. Just CDR3 DNA is preserved here, 42 bases in frame from base 1. Trimming removed 5 bases from V and 5 bases from J; the gene matches leave 9 bases unexplained. CDR1 and CDR2 are read off the germline V gene as SGHDT and YYEEEE. Receptor libraries were prepared by the immunoSEQ multiplex PCR assay. TCRdb mirrors the immuneACCESS table, restricted to in-frame sequences. Some clones are absent from its copies; in checked studies, under half trace to an unresolved V gene, and the reason for the others is unknown. For this sample the table gives tens of thousands of clones, of which roughly 90% were detected only once. The ten largest clones represent around 5% of the sample.

The receptor's source is a human donor in good health. Some clones in this sample may be carry-over from other donors' samples. The V and J genes are TRBV5-6 and TRBJ2-7; 8 central bases correspond to TRBD1. Sequencing used PBMCs. The DNA sequence reads TGTGCCAGCAGGAAGACAGGGGATAAGCACGAGCAGTACTTC. Protein translation: CASRKTGDKHEQYF.